This T cell receptor (beta chain) was obtained from a study of T cell changes during pregnancy in multiple sclerosis. The germline CDR1 and CDR2 sequences are SGHVS and FQNEAQ. Trimming left V 1 base short and J 4 bases short, with 10 bases between. The length of the CDR3 is 14 residues. Libraries were prepared by immunoSEQ multiplex PCR; TCRdb keeps only in-frame clonotypes and omits some of them. The table lists 70,000 to 100,000 clones, 80% to 95% of them singletons. Sequences were derived from peripheral blood, sampled in the first trimester of pregnancy. The chain recombines TRBV7-8 with TRBJ1-2, with D possibly being TRBD1 (5 bases). This TCR derives from a female donor with multiple sclerosis, enrolled in a pregnancy study. The DNA of the CDR3 is TGTGCCAGCAGCTTAGATTCCAGGGCCTATGGCTACACCTTC. Translated, it gives CASSLDSRAYGYTF. The full variable domain, its missing parts supplied by reference TRBV7-8 and TRBJ1-2, is GAGVSQSPRYKVAKRGQDVALRCDPISGHVSLFWYQQALGQGPEFLTYFQNEAQLDKSGLPSDRFFAERPEGSVSTLKIQRTQQEDSAVYLCASSLDSRAYGYTFGSGTRLTVV.